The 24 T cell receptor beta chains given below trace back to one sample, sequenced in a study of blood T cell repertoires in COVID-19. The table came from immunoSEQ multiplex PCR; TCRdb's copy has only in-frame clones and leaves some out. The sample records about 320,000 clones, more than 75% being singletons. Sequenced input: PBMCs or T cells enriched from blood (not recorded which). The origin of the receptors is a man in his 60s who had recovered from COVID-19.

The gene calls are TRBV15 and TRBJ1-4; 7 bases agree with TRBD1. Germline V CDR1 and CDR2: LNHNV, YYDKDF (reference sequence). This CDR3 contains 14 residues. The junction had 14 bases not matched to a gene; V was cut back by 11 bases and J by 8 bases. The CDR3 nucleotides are TGTGCCGCAAGGACCGGGACAGTGGGCGAAAAACTGTTTTTT. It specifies CAARTGTVGEKLFF.

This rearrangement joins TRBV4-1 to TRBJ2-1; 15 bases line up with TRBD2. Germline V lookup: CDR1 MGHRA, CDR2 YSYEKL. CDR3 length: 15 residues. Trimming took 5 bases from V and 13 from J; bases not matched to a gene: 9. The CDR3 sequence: CASSYGTSGGNNQFF. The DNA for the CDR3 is TGCGCCAGCAGCTACGGGACTAGCGGGGGGAACAACCAGTTCTTC.

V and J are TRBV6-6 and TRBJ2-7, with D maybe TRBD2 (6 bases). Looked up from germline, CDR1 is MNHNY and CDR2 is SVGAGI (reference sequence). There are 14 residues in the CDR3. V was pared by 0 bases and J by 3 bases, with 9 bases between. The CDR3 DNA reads TGTGCCAGCAGTTACTCGGGCGGGATCTACGAGCAGTACTTC. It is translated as CASSYSGGIYEQYF.

The CDR3: CASRLSGTGDNEQFF. CDR3 in DNA: TGTGCCAGCAGACTTTCCGGGACAGGGGACAATGAGCAGTTCTTC. V is TRBV14 and J is TRBJ2-1, with TRBD1 identical over 10 bases. Germline CDR1 is SGHDN and CDR2 is FVKESK. Trimming cost V 6 bases and J 5 bases; bases outside gene matches: 7. There are 15 residues in the CDR3.

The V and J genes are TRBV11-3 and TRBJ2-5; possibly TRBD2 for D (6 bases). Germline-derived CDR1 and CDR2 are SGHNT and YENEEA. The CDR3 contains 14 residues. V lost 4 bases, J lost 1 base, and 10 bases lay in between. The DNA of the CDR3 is TGTGCCAGCAGCTGGAGGGGCGGCCAAGAGACCCAGTACTTC. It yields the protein CASSWRGGQETQYF.

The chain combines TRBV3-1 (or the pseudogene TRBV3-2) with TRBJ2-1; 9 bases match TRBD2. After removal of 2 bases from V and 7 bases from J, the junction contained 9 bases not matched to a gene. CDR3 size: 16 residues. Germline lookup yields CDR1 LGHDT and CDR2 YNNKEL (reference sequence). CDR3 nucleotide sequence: TGTGCCAGCAGCCAACGTAGCGGGAGCTGGAGGAATGAGCAGTTCTTC. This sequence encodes CASSQRSGSWRNEQFF.

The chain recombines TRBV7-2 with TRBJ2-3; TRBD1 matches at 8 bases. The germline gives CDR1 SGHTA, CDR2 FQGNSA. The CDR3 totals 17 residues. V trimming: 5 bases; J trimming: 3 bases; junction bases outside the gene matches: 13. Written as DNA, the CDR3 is TGTGCCAGCAGCATGACAGGGGCCGGAAGGGTAACAGATACGCAGTATTTT. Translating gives CASSMTGAGRVTDTQYF. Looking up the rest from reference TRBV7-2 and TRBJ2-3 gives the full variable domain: GAGVSQSPSNKVTEKGKDVELRCDPISGHTALYWYRQSLGQGLEFLIYFQGNSAPDKSGLPSDRFSAERTGGSVSTLTIQRTQQEDSAVYLCASSMTGAGRVTDTQYFGPGTRLTVL.

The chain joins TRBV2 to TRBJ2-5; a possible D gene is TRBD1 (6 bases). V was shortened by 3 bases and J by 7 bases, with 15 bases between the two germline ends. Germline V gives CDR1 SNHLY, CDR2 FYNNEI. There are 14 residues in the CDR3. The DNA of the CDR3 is TGTGCCAGCAGTGACTCTGGGCAGGGGACGACCCAGTACTTC. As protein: CASSDSGQGTTQYF.

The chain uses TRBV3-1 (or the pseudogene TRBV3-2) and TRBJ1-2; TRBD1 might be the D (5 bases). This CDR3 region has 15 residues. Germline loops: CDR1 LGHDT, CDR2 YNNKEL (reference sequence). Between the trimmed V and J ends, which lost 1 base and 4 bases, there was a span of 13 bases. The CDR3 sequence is CASSQGFTGSYGYTF. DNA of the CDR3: TGTGCCAGCAGCCAAGGGTTTACAGGCAGCTATGGCTACACCTTC.

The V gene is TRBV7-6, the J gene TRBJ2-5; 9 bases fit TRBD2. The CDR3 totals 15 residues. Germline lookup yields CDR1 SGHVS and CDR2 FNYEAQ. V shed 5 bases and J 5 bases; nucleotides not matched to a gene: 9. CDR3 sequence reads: CASSKSGGRRETQYF. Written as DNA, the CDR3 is TGTGCCAGCAGCAAAAGCGGGGGGAGGCGGGAGACCCAGTACTTC.

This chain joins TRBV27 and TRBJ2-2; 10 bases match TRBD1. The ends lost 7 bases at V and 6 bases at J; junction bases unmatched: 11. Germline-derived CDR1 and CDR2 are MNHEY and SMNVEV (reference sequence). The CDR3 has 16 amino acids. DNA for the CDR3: TGTGCCAGCAAATATCGCGGACAGGGGGGGGCCGGGGAGCTGTTTTTT. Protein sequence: CASKYRGQGGAGELFF.

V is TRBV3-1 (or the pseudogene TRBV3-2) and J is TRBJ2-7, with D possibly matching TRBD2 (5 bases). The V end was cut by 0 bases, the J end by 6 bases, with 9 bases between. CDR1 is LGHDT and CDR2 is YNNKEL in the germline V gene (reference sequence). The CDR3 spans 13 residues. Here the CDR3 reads CASSQDASSEQYF. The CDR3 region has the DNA TGTGCCAGCAGCCAAGATGCTAGCTCCGAGCAGTACTTC.

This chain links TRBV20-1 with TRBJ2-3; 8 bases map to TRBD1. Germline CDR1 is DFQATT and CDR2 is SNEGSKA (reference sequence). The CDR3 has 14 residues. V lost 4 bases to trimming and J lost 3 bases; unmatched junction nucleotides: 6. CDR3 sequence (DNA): TGCAGTGCTATTGACAGGGGAACGACAGATACGCAGTATTTT. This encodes CSAIDRGTTDTQYF.

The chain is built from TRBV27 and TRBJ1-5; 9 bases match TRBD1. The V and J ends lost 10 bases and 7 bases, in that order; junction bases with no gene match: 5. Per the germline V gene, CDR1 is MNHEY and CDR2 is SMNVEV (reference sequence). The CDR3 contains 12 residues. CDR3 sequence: CATRQGEQPQHF. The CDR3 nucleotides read TGTGCCACCCGACAGGGGGAACAGCCCCAGCATTTT.

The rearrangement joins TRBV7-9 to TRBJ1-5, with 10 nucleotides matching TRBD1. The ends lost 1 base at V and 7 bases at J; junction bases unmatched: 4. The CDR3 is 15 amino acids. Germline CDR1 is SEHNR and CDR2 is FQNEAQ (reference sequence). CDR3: CASSLGGTGVQPQHF. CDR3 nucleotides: TGTGCCAGCAGCTTAGGGGGGACAGGGGTCCAGCCCCAGCATTTT.

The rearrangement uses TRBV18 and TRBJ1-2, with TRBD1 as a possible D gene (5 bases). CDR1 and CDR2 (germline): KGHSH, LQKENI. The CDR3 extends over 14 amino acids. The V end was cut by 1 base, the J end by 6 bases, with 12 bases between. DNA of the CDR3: TGTGCCAGCTCACCACAGGGGATACTAAATGGCTACACCTTC. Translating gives CASSPQGILNGYTF.

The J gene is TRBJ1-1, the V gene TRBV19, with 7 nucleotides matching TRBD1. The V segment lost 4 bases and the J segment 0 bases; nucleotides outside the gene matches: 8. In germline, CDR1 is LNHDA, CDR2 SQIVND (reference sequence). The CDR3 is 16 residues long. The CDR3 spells CASSRRQGLMNTEAFF. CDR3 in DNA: TGTGCCAGTAGTAGACGACAGGGCCTCATGAACACTGAAGCTTTCTTT.

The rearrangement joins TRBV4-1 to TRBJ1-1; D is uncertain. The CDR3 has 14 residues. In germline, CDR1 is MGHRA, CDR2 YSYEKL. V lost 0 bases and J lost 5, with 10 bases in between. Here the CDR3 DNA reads TGCGCCAGCAGCCAAGAAGGACCGGGGACTGAAGCTTTCTTT. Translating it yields CASSQEGPGTEAFF.

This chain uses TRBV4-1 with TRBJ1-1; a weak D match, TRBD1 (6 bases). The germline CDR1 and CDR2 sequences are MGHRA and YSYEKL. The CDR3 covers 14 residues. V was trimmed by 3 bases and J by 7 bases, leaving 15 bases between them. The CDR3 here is CASSHRGPRDEAFF. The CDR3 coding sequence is TGCGCCAGCAGCCACAGGGGCCCTAGGGATGAAGCTTTCTTT.

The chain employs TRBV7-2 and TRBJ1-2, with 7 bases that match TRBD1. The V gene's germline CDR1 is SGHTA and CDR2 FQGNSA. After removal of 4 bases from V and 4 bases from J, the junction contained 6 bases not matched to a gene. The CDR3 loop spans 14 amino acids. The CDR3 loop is CASSSGQEAYGYTF. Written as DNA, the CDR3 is TGTGCCAGCAGCTCAGGACAGGAAGCCTATGGCTACACCTTC.

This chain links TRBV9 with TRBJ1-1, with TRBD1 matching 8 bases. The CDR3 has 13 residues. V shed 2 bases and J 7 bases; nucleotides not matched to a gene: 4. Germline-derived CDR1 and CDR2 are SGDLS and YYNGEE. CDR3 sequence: CASSVSGGGEAFF. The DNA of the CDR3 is TGTGCCAGCAGCGTTTCAGGGGGCGGTGAAGCTTTCTTT.

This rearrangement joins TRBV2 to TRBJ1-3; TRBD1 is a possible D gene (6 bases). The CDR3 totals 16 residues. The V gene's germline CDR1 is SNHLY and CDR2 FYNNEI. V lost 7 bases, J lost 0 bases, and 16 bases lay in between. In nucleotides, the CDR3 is TGTGCCAGCACCCCGTTAGGGACACTCTCTGGAAACACCATATATTTT. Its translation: CASTPLGTLSGNTIYF.

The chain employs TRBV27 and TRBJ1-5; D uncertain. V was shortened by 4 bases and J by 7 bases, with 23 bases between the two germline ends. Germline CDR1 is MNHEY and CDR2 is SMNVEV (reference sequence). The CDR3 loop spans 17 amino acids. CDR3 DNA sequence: TGTGCCAGCAGTTGGTCGCTGGAAACTGCTAGCCACCAGCCCCAGCATTTT. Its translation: CASSWSLETASHQPQHF.

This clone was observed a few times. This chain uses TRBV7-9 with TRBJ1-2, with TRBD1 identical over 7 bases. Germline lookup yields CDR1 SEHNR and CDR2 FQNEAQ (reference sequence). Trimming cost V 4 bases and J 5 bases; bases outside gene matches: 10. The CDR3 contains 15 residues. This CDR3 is CASSSTETGRYGYTF. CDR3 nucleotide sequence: TGTGCCAGCAGCTCAACTGAGACAGGGCGTTATGGCTACACCTTC.